Included here is one TCR beta chain sequence, with context. The time point here: baseline pretreatment blood. Stated treatment: 15 Gy SBRT to primary tumor, nephrectomy 4 weeks later. These data are taken from a study of radiation and T cells in renal cell carcinoma. Profiled with immunoSEQ multiplex PCR; TCRdb holds only in-frame clones, not every one. The top ten clones hold around 21% of a sample with 150,000 or so clones, around 78% of them seen once. Looked up from germline, CDR1 is MDHEN and CDR2 is SYDVKM. This CDR3 is built from 13 residues. V was clipped by 8 bases and J by 4 bases, with 12 bases between them.

The TCR sequence derives from a woman aged 50 to 60 with renal cell carcinoma. This chain joins TRBV28 and TRBJ1-3; perhaps TRBD1 as D (6 bases). Material: blood, obtained from a patient whose treatment included radiotherapy and nephrectomy. This chain's CDR3 is CASVGGDGNTIYF. The CDR3 coding sequence is TGTGCCAGCGTGGGGGGCGACGGAAACACCATATATTTT.